The present entry profiles one T cell receptor beta chain with its context. Antigen: not known. This record comes from a study of T cells in Graves' hyperthyroidism and ophthalmopathy. Study overall: Blood was drawn when the patient was first diagnosed and still untreated.

The CDR3 is 15 amino acids. Trimming left V 4 bases short and J 4 bases short, with 16 bases between. Per the germline V gene, CDR1 is MNHNS and CDR2 is SASEGT. Study conclusions and caveats: Most thyroid clonotypes with frequency above 0.001 were detected in blood.

RNA transcripts yielded amplified TCR beta CDR3 regions. Researchers ran a first-round RT-PCR on the TCR CDR3 using the HTBI primer set. TCRdb used MiXCR to reprocess the multiplex PCR reads, holding one entry per CDR3 protein. Of about 380,000 distinct CDR3 sequences in the sample, less than 20% were seen once. V usage is TRBV6-1 and J usage is TRBJ1-1; D is unresolved. Material for sequencing was blood. The receptor was derived from a man aged 18 to 29 with Graves' ophthalmopathy. The CDR3 spells CASSVLSVMSTEAFF. DNA of the CDR3: TGTGCCAGCAGTGTATTGTCCGTTATGAGCACTGAAGCTTTCTTT.